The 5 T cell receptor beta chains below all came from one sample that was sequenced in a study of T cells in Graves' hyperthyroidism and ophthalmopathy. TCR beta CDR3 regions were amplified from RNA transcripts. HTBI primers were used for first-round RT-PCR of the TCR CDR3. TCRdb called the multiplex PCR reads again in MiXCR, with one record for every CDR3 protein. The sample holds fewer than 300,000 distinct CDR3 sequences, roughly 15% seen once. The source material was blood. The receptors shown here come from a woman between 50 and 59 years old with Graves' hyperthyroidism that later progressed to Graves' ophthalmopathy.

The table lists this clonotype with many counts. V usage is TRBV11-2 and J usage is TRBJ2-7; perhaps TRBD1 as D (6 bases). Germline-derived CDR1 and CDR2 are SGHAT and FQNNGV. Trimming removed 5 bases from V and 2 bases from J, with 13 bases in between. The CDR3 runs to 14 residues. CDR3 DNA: TGTGCCAGCAGCCCTGACAGGTGGGCCTACGAGCAGTACTTC. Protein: CASSPDRWAYEQYF.

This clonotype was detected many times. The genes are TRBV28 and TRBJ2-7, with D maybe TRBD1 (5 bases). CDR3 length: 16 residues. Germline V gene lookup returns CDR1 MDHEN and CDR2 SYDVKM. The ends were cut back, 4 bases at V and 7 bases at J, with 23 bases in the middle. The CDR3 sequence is CASSSRPGQPLPEQYF. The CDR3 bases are TGTGCCAGCAGTTCCCGTCCAGGACAACCCCTACCTGAGCAGTACTTC.

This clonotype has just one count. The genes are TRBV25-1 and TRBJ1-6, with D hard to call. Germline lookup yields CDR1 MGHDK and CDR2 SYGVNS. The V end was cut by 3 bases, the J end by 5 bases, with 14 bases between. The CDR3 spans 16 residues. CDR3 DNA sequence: TGTGCCAGCAGTGATACTCGGACGGGCCATAATTCACCCCTCCACTTT. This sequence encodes CASSDTRTGHNSPLHF.

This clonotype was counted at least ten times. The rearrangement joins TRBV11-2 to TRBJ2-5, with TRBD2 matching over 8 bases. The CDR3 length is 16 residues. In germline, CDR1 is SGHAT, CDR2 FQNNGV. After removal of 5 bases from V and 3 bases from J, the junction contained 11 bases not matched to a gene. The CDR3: CASSPRQNSGEETQYF. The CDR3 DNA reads TGTGCCAGCAGCCCGAGGCAGAATAGCGGGGAAGAGACCCAGTACTTC.

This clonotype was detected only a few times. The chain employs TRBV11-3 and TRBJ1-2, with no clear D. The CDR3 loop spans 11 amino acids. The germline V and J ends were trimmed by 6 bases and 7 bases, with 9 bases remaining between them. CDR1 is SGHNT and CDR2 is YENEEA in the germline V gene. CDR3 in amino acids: CASSPEGGYTF. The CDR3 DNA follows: TGTGCCAGCAGTCCTGAGGGTGGCTACACCTTC. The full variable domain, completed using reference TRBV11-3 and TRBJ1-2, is EAGVVQSPRYKIIEKKQPVAFWCNPISGHNTLYWYLQNLGQGPELLIRYENEEAVDDSQLPKDRFSAERLKGVDSTLKIQPAELGDSAVYLCASSPEGGYTFGSGTRLTVV.